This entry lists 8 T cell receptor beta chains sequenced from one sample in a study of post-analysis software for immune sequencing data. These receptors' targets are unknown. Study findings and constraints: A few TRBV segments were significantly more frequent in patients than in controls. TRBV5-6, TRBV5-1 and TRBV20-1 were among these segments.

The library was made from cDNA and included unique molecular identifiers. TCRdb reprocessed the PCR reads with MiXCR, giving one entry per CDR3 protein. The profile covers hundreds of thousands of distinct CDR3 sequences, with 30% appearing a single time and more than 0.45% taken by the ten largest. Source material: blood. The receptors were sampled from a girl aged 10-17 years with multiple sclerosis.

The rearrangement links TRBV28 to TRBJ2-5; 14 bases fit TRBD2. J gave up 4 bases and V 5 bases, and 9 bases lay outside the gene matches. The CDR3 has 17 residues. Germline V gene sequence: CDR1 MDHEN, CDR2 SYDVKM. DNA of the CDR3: TGTGCCAGCAGTCTCGGGACTAGCGGGAGTCTAGGAGAGACCCAGTACTTC. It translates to CASSLGTSGSLGETQYF. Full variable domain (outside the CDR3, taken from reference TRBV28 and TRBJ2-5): DVKVTQSSRYLVKRTGEKVFLECVQDMDHENMFWYRQDPGLGLRLIYFSYDVKMKEKGDIPEGYSVSREKKERFSLILESASTNQTSMYLCASSLGTSGSLGETQYFGPGTRLLVL.

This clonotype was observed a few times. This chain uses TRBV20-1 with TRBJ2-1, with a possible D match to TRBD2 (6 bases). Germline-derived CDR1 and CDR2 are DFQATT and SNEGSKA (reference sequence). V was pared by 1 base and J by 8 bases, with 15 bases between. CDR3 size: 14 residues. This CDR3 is CSARADGGPYEQFF. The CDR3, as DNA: TGCAGTGCTAGAGCGGACGGAGGGCCGTATGAGCAGTTCTTC.

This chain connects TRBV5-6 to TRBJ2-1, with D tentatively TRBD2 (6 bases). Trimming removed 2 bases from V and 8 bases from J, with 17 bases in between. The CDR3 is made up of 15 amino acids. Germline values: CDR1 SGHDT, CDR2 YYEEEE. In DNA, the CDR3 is TGTGCCAGCAGCTTTGGCTCCCGGGGGTCCCATGAGCAGTTCTTC. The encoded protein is CASSFGSRGSHEQFF.

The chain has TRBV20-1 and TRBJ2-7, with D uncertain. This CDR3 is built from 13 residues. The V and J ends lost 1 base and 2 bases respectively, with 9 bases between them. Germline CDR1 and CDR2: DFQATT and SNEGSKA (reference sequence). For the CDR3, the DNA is TGCAGTGCTAGAGCGGGCAGCCCCTACGAGCAGTACTTC. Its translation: CSARAGSPYEQYF.

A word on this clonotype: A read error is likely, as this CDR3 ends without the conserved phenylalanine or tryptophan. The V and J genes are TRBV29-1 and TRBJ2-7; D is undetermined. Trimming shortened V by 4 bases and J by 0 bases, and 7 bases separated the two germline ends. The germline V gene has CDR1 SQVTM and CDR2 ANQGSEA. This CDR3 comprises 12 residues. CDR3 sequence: CSVVVHSYEQYL. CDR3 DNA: TGCAGCGTTGTGGTCCACTCCTACGAGCAGTACTTA.

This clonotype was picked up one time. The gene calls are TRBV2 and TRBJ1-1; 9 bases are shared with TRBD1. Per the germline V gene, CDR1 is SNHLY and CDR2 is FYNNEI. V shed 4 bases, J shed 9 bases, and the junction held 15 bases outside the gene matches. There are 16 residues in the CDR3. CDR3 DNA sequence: TGTGCCAGCAGTGGCAGACCGGACAGGGGCCCGGAGCAAGCTTTCTTT. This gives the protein CASSGRPDRGPEQAFF.

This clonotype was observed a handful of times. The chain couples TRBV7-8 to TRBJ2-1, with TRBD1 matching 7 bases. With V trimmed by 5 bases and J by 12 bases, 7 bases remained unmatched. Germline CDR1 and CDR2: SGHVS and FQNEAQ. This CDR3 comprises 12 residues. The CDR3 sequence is CASSTRQGGQFF. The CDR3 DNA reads TGTGCCAGCAGCACCCGACAGGGCGGGCAGTTCTTC.

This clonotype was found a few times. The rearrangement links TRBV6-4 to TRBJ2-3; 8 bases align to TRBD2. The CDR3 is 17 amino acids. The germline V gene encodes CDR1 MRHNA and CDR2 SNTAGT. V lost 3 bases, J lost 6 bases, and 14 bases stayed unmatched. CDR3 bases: TGTGCCAGCAGTGAAGCTTCTCCGGGAGGGGGGACGGATACGCAGTATTTT. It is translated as CASSEASPGGGTDTQYF.